The rows below give T cell receptor beta chains drawn from one sample of a study of cytomegalovirus exposure and HLA in healthy donors. TCRdb's copy holds only in-frame clones and misses some; the assay was immunoSEQ multiplex PCR. Seen here are roughly 180,000 clones, 76% observed once, and the top ten hold about 1.6%. The sequenced sample was PBMCs. Receptor source: a man aged 18 to 30 in good health and CMV-seronegative. CDR3s include the opening cysteine and the closing phenylalanine or tryptophan. The D gene is left open where the match is weak. Clone size is stated in some rows and not others, as once, few, many or a class when expanded.

length	D	V	J	size	CDR3	DNA
14	NA	TRBV15	TRBJ2-7	NA	CATSRDPDLGEQYF	TGTGCCACCAGCAGAGATCCGGATCTAGGCGAGCAGTACTTC
15	TRBD2	TRBV5-1	TRBJ2-1	once	CASATGTSDIDEQFF	TGCGCCAGCGCCACCGGGACTAGCGATATAGATGAGCAGTTCTTC
16	NA	TRBV29-1	TRBJ2-2	NA	CSVVNPRGANTGELFF	TGCAGCGTTGTCAACCCCAGGGGAGCTAACACCGGGGAGCTGTTTTTT
17	TRBD2	TRBV7-9	TRBJ2-1	NA	CSSSLDSGGAGVDEQFF	TGTTCCAGCAGCTTAGATAGCGGGGGGGCCGGAGTGGATGAGCAGTTCTTC
15	TRBD1	TRBV6-1	TRBJ1-5	NA	CASSAGQGSNQPQHF	TGTGCCAGCAGCGCCGGACAGGGAAGCAATCAGCCCCAGCATTTT
15	NA	TRBV10-3	TRBJ1-1	NA	CAISQKQGSGTEAFF	TGTGCCATCAGTCAAAAACAGGGTTCGGGCACTGAAGCTTTCTTT
14	NA	TRBV7-2	TRBJ1-2	few	CASTPGVGQYGYTF	TGTGCCAGCACCCCAGGGGTCGGGCAGTATGGCTACACCTTC
16	TRBD2	TRBV30	TRBJ2-2	NA	CAWTFRWLAVTGELFF	TGTGCCTGGACCTTTCGATGGCTAGCGGTCACCGGGGAGCTGTTTTTT
13	NA	TRBV5-5	TRBJ2-7	NA	CASSLELFYEQYF	TGTGCCAGCAGCTTGGAACTGTTCTACGAGCAGTACTTC
14	TRBD1	TRBV30	TRBJ1-5	NA	CAWSSGQANQPQHF	TGTGCCTGGAGTTCCGGACAGGCCAATCAGCCCCAGCATTTT
13	NA	TRBV28	TRBJ1-2	NA	CASSSPGGYGYTF	TGTGCCAGCAGTTCGCCGGGGGGCTATGGCTACACCTTC
15	TRBD2	TRBV30	TRBJ2-4	few	CAFQLAGSGLDIQYF	TGTGCCTTCCAACTAGCGGGGTCAGGGTTGGACATTCAGTACTTC
16	NA	TRBV6-7	TRBJ1-6	few	CASSYTGPRVNSPLHF	TGTGCCAGCAGTTACACAGGTCCCCGGGTGAATTCACCCCTCCACTTT
14	NA	TRBV6-5	TRBJ1-4	NA	CASSKTGRDEKLFF	TGTGCCAGCAGTAAGACGGGCAGGGATGAAAAACTGTTTTTT
15	TRBD2	TRBV5-4	TRBJ2-1	NA	CASSQGGSAYNEQFF	TGTGCCAGCAGCCAGGGCGGGAGCGCATACAATGAGCAGTTCTTC
13	NA	TRBV5-1	TRBJ1-1	NA	CASSPGSDSSAFF	TGCGCCAGCAGCCCCGGGAGCGATAGTTCGGCTTTCTTT
15	NA	TRBV28	TRBJ2-7	NA	CASRPGTLSSYEQYF	TGTGCCAGCAGACCTGGGACACTGAGCTCCTACGAGCAGTACTTC
16	TRBD1	TRBV28	TRBJ2-7	once	CASSLWGGDRAYEQYF	TGTGCCAGCAGTTTATGGGGAGGGGACAGGGCCTACGAGCAGTACTTC
15	TRBD2	TRBV7-3	TRBJ2-2	NA	CASSVGLAGTGELFF	TGTGCCAGCAGCGTCGGACTAGCGGGCACCGGGGAGCTGTTTTTT
15	TRBD1	TRBV6-1	TRBJ2-7	NA	CASSLSRDRNYEQYF	TGTGCCAGCAGCTTATCACGGGACAGAAACTACGAGCAGTACTTC
11	NA	TRBV6-1	TRBJ1-4	NA	CASSEVGEMFF	TGTGCCAGCAGTGAAGTCGGAGAGATGTTTTTT
15	TRBD1	TRBV7-8	TRBJ1-5	few	CASSSQGALGQPQHF	TGTGCCAGCAGCTCTCAGGGGGCGTTAGGGCAGCCCCAGCATTTT
15	NA	TRBV15	TRBJ1-4	NA	CATSAWKGANEKLFF	TGTGCCACCAGCGCTTGGAAGGGGGCTAATGAAAAACTGTTTTTT
17	NA	TRBV5-1	TRBJ2-7	NA	CASSLGPRRGVAYEQYF	TGCGCCAGCAGCTTGGGGCCCAGAAGGGGCGTCGCCTACGAGCAGTACTTC